Reported below is one TCR beta chain. Source study methods: Estimates of nucleated cell counts were drawn from the amplification of reference gene primers. Only in-frame clones appear in the TCRdb table, and some are missing; sequencing was by immunoSEQ multiplex PCR. That table is the source of V, J and clone size, and D and trimming were worked out from the DNA. The data contain 110,000 or so clones, more than 80% of them singletons. This sample was included in a study of blood T cell repertoires in COVID-19. As for the study in general: Material from acute and convalescent COVID-19 was sourced from the United States, Italy and Spain.

The V gene's germline CDR1 is SGDLS and CDR2 YYNGEE. The CDR3 length is 16 residues. J lost 6 bases, V lost 4 bases, and 6 bases had no gene match. This chain links TRBV9 with TRBJ2-1, with 14 nucleotides matching TRBD2. Sequencing was carried out using peripheral blood. This receptor was taken from a human donor in a cohort sampled during active COVID-19. DNA of the CDR3: TGTGCCAGCAGCCTTCGACTAGCGGGAGGGCCCAATGAGCAGTTCTTC. This translates into CASSLRLAGGPNEQFF.